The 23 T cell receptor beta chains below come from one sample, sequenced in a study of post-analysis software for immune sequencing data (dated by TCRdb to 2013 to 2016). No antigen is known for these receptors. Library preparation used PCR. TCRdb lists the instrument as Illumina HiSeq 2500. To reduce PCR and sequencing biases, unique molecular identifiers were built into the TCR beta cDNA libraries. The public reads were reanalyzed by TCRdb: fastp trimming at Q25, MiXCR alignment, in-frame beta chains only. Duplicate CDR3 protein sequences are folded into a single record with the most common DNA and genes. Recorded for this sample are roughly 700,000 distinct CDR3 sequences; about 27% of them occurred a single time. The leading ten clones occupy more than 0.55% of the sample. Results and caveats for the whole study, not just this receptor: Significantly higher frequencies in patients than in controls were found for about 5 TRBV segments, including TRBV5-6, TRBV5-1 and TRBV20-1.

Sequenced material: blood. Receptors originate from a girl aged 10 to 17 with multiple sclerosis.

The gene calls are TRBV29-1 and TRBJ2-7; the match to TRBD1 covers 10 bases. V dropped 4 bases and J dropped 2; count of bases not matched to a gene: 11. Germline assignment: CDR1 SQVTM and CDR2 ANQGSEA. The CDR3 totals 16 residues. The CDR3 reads CSVAPLSGQGAYEQYF. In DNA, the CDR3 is TGCAGCGTTGCTCCCTTGAGTGGACAGGGGGCCTACGAGCAGTACTTC.

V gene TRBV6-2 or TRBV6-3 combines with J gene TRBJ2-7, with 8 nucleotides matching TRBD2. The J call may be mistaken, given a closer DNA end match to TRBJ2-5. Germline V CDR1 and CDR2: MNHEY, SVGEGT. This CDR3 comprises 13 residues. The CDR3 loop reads CANTEREYETQYF. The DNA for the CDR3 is TGTGCCAACACGGAGCGGGAGTACGAGACCCAGTACTTC.

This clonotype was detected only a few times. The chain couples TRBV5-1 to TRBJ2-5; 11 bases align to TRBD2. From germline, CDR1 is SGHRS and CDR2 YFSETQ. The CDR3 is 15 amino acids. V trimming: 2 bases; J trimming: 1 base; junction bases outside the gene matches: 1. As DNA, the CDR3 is TGCGCCAGCAGCTTACTAGCGGGGGCCCAAGAGACCCAGTACTTC. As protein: CASSLLAGAQETQYF.

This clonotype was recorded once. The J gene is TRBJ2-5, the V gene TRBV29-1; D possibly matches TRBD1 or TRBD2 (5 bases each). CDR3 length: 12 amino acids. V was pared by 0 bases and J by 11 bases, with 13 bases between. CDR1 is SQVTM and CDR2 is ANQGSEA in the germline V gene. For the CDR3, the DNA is TGCAGCGTTGAAGAGAGAGTGGGGGAGCAGTACTTC. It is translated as CSVEERVGEQYF.

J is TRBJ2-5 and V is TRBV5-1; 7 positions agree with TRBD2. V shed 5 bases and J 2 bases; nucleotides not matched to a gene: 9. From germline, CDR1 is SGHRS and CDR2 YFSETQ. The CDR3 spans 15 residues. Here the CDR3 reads CASRDQGLPQETQYF. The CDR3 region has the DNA TGCGCCAGCAGAGACCAGGGACTACCTCAAGAGACCCAGTACTTC.

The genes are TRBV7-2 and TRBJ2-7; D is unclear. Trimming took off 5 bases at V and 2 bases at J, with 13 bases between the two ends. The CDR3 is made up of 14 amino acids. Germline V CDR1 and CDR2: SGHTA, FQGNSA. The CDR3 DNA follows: TGTGCCAGCAGCCCGCTCCCTGGCCCCTACGAGCAGTACTTC. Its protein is CASSPLPGPYEQYF.

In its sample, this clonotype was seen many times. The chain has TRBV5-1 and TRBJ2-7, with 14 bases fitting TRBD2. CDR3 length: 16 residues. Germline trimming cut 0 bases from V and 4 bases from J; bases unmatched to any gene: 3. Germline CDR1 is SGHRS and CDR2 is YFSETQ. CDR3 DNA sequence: TGCGCCAGCAGCTTGGGGGGACTAGCGGGAGAGTACGAGCAGTACTTC. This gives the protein CASSLGGLAGEYEQYF.

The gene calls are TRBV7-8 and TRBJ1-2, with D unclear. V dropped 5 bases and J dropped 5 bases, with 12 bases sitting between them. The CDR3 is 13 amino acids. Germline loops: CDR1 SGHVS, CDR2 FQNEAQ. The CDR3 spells CASSAAPSYGYTF. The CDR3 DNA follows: TGTGCCAGCAGCGCTGCCCCCTCGTATGGCTACACCTTC. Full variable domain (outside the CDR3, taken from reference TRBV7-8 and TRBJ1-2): GAGVSQSPRYKVAKRGQDVALRCDPISGHVSLFWYQQALGQGPEFLTYFQNEAQLDKSGLPSDRFFAERPEGSVSTLKIQRTQQEDSAVYLCASSAAPSYGYTFGSGTRLTVV.

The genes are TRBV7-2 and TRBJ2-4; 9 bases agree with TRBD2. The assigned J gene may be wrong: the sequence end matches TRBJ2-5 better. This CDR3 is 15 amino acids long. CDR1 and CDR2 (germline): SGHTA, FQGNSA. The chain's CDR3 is CASSLTAGGPGTQYF. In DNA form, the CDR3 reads TGTGCCAGCAGCCTGACGGCGGGAGGGCCGGGGACCCAGTACTTC.

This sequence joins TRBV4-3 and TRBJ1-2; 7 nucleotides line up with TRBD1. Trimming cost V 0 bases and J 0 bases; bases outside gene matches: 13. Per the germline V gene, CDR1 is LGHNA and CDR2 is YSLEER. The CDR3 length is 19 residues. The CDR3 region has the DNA TGCGCCAGCAGCCAAGATCTAATTGGGGACAGACTCCCTAACTATGGCTACACCTTC. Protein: CASSQDLIGDRLPNYGYTF.

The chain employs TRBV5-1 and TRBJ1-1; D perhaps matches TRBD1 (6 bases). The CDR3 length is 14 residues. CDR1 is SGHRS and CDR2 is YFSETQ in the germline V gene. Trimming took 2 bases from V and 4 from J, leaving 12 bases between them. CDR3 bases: TGCGCCAGCAGCTTACAGGGTTCTGTCACTGAAGCTTTCTTT. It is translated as CASSLQGSVTEAFF.

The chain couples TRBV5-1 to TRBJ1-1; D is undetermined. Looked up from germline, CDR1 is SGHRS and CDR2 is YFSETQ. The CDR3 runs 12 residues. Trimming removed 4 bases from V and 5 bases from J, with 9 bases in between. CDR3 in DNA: TGCGCCAGCAGCCTTGACGATACTGAAGCTTTCTTT. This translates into CASSLDDTEAFF. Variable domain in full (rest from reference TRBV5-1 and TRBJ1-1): KAGVTQTPRYLIKTRGQQVTLSCSPISGHRSVSWYQQTPGQGLQFLFEYFSETQRNKGNFPGRFSGRQFSNSRSEMNVSTLELGDSALYLCASSLDDTEAFFGQGTRLTVV.

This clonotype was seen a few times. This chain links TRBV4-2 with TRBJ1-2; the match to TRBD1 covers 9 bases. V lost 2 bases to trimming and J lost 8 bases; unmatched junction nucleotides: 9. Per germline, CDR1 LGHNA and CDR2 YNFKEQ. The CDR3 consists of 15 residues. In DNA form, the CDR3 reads TGTGCCAGCAGCCAATCACGAGGGACAGGGAGCGGCTACACCTTC. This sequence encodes CASSQSRGTGSGYTF.

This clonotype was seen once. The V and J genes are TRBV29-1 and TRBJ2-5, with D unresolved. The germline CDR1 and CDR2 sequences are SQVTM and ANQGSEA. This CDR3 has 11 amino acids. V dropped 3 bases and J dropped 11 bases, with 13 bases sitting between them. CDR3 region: CSVDLNYEQYF. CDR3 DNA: TGCAGCGTTGACTTGAACTATGAGCAGTACTTC.

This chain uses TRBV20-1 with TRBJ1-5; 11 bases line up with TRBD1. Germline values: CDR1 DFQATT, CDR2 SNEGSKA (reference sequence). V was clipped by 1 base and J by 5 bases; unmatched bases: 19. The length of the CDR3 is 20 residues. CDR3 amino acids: CSARGIVGTGGGGLDQPQHF. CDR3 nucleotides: TGCAGTGCTAGAGGGATCGTAGGGACAGGGGGTGGGGGGCTGGATCAGCCCCAGCATTTT.

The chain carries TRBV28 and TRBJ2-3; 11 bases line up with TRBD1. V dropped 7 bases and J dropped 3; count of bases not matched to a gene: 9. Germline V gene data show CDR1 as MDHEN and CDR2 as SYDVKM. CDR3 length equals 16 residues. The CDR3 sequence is CASTLWGQGGTDTQYF. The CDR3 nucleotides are TGTGCCAGCACCTTATGGGGACAGGGGGGTACAGATACGCAGTATTTT.

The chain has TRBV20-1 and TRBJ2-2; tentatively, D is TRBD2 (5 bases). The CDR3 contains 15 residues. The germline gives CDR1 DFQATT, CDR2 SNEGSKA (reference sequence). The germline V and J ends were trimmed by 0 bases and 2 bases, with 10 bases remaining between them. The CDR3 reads CSARDRLLNTGELFF. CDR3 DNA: TGCAGTGCTAGAGATCGACTACTTAACACCGGGGAGCTGTTTTTT.

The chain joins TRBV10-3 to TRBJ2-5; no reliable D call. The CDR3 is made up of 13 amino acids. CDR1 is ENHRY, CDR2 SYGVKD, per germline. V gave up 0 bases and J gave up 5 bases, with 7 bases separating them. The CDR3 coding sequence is TGTGCCATCAGTGAGTCAGGGCGGGAGACCCAGTACTTC. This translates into CAISESGRETQYF.

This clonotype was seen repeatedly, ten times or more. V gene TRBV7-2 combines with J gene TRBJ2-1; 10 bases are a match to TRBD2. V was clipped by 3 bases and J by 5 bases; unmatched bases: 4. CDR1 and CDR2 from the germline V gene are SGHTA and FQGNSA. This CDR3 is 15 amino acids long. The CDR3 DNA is TGTGCCAGCAGCTTGAGCGGGAGGGCCGACAATGAGCAGTTCTTC. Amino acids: CASSLSGRADNEQFF.

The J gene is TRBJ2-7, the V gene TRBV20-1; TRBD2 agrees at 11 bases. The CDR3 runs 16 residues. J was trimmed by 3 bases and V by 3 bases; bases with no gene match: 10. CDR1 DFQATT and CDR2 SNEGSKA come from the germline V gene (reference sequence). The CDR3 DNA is TGCAGTGCTAGTAACCCGGGACTAGCGGTAGGCTACGAGCAGTACTTC. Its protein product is CSASNPGLAVGYEQYF.

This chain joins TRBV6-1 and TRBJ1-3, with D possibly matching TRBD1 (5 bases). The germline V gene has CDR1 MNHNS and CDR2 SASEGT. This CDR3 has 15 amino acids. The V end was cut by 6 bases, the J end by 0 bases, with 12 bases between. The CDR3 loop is CASRPRGLSGNTIYF. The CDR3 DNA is TGTGCCAGCAGACCTAGGGGCCTCTCTGGAAACACCATATATTTT.

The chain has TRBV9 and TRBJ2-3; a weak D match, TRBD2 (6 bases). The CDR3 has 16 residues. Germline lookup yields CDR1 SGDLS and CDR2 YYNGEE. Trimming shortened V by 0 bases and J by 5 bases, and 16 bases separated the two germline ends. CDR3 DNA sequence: TGTGCCAGCAGCGTAGAGAGTAGCGGACGGGTAGATACGCAGTATTTT. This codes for CASSVESSGRVDTQYF.

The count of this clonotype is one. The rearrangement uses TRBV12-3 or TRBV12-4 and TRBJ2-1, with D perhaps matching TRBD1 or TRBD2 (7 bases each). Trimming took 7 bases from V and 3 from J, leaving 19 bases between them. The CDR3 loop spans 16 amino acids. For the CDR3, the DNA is TGTGCCAGCACCAAGCCCAGGGGGGGGGGCTACAATGAGCAGTTCTTC. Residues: CASTKPRGGGYNEQFF.